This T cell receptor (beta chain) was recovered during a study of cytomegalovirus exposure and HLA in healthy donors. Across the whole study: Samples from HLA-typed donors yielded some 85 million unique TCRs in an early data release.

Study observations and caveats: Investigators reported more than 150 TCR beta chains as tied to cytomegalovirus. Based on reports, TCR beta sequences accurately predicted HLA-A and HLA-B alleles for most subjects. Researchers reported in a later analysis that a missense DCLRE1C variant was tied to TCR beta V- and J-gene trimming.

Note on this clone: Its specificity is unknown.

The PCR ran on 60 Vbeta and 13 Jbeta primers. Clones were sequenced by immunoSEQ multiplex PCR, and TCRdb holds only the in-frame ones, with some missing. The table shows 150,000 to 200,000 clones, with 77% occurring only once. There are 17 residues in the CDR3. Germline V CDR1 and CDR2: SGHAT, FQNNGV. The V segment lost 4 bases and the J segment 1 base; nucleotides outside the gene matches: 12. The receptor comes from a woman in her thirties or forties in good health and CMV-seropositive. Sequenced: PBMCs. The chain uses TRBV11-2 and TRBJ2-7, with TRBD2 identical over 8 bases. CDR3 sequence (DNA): TGTGCCAGCAGCTCCCGCCGCCCTAGCGGGTTTTCCTACGAGCAGTACTTC. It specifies CASSSRRPSGFSYEQYF.